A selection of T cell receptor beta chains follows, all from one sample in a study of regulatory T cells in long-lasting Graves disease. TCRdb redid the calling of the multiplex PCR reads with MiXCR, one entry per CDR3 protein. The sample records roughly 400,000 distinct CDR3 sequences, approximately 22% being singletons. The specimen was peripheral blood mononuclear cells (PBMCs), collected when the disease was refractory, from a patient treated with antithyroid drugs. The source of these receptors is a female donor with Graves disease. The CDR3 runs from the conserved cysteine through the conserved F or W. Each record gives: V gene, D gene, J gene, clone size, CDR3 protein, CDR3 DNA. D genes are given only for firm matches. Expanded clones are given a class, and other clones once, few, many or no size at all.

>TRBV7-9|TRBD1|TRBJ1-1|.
CASSQWDSRTEAFF
TGTGCCAGCAGCCAATGGGACAGTCGCACTGAAGCTTTCTTT
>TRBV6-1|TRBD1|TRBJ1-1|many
CASSATGGLRNTEAFF
TGTGCCAGCAGCGCAACAGGGGGTCTTAGGAACACTGAAGCTTTCTTT
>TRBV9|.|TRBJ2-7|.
CASSAEEGYEQYF
TGTGCCAGCAGCGCGGAGGAGGGATACGAGCAGTACTTC
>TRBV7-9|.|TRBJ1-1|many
CASSLDGGSNTEAFF
TGTGCCAGCAGCTTAGACGGGGGAAGTAACACTGAAGCTTTCTTT
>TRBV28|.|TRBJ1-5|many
CASRTRTVQPQHF
TGTGCCAGCAGAACCCGGACAGTTCAGCCCCAGCATTTT
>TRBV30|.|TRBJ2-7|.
CAWSGVSTTYEQYF
TGTGCCTGGAGTGGGGTTAGCACTACCTACGAGCAGTACTTC
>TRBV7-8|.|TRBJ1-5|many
CAGARALNQPQHF
TGTGCCGGCGCCAGGGCCCTTAATCAGCCCCAGCATTTT
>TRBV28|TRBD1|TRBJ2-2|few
CASGTGATGELFF
TGTGCCAGCGGGACAGGGGCCACCGGGGAGCTGTTTTTT
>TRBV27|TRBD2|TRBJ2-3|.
CASSAWFLAGSTDTQYF
TGTGCCAGCAGCGCGTGGTTTCTAGCGGGAAGCACAGATACGCAGTATTTT
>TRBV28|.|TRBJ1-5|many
CASSPRRGSNQPQHF
TGTGCCAGCAGTCCCCGGAGGGGAAGCAATCAGCCCCAGCATTTT
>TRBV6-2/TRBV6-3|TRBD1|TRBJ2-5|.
CASRGTGGLQETQYF
TGTGCCAGCAGGGGGACAGGGGGCCTCCAAGAGACCCAGTACTTC
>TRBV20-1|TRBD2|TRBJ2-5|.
CSAVWTSVLIQETQYF
TGCAGTGCTGTCTGGACTAGCGTACTGATACAAGAGACCCAGTACTTC
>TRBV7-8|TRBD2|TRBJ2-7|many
CASSLREGGLYEQYF
TGTGCCAGCAGCCTCCGGGAGGGGGGCTTGTACGAGCAGTACTTC
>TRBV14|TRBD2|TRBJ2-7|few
CAPRAGVGRCASGAYEQYF
TGTGCCCCCAGGGCGGGGGTTGGAAGGTGTGCTTCGGGGGCCTACGAGCAGTACTTC
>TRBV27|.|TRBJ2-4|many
CASSNRDLTNIQYF
TGTGCCAGCAGTAACCGGGATCTCACTAACATTCAGTACTTC
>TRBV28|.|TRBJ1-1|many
CASSSGRNTEAFF
TGTGCCAGCAGCTCGGGACGGAACACTGAAGCTTTCTTT
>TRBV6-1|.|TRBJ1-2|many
CASGRAGGPYGYTF
TGTGCCAGCGGGCGGGCGGGGGGCCCCTATGGCTACACCTTC
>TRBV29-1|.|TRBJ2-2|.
CSVRQESGELFF
TGCAGCGTTCGACAGGAGTCCGGGGAGCTGTTTTTT
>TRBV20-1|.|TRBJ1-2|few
CSARVGQPDTF
TGCAGTGCTAGAGTTGGGCAGCCCGACACCTTC
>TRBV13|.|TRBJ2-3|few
CASSFSGPTDTQYF
TGTGCCAGCAGCTTCTCGGGACCCACAGATACGCAGTATTTT
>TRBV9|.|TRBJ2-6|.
CASSVAFWGEPSGANVLTF
TGTGCCAGCAGCGTAGCTTTCTGGGGGGAACCCTCTGGGGCCAACGTCCTGACTTTC
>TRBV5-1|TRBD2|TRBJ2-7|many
CASSQTGTSGIGEQYF
TGCGCCAGCAGCCAGACCGGGACTAGCGGGATAGGCGAGCAGTACTTC
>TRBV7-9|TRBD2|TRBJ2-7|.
CASSRTSGRAGQYF
TGTGCCAGCAGCCGGACTAGCGGGAGGGCAGGGCAGTACTTC
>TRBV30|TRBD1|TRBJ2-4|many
CAWETGENIQYF
TGTGCCTGGGAGACAGGGGAGAACATTCAGTACTTC
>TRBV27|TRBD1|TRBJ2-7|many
CASRIQGASYEQYF
TGTGCCAGCAGGATACAGGGGGCTTCCTACGAGCAGTACTTC
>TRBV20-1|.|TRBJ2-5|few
CSALRGNEETQYF
TGCAGTGCCCTTCGCGGGAACGAGGAGACCCAGTACTTC
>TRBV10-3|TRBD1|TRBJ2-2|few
CAISDNRGQNSGELFF
TGTGCCATCAGTGACAACAGGGGGCAAAATAGCGGGGAGCTGTTTTTT
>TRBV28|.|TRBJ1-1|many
CASSQGLQNTEAFF
TGTGCCAGCAGCCAAGGGCTACAGAACACTGAAGCTTTCTTT
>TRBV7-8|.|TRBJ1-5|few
CASRPRPGQGTNQPQHF
TGTGCCAGCAGGCCACGTCCCGGGCAGGGGACCAATCAGCCCCAGCATTTT
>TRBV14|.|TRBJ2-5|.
CASSRGGVGTQYF
TGTGCCAGCAGCCGGGGTGGCGTGGGGACCCAGTACTTC
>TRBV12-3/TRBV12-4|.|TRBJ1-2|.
CASRNQGGYTF
TGTGCCAGCAGGAACCAAGGGGGCTACACCTTC
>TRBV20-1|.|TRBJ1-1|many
CSASSRVSTEAFF
TGCAGTGCTAGTTCCAGGGTGTCCACTGAAGCTTTCTTT
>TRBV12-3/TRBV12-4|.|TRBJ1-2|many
CASSRAPTDDYGYTF
TGTGCCAGCAGCCGAGCCCCGACAGACGACTATGGCTACACCTTC
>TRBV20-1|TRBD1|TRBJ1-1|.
CSASPRTGDTEAFF
TGCAGTGCTAGTCCCAGGACAGGGGACACTGAAGCTTTCTTT
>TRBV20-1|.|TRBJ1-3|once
CSAVLRGKSGNTIYF
TGCAGTGCCGTCCTGAGGGGCAAATCCGGAAACACCATATATTTT
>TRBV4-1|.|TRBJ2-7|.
CASSQELNRDSYEQYF
TGCGCCAGCAGCCAAGAGTTGAACAGGGACTCCTACGAGCAGTACTTC
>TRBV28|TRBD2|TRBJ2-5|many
CVCGGLRNMETQYF
TGTGTCTGCGGGGGGTTAAGGAATATGGAGACCCAGTACTTC
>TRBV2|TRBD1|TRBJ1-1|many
CASSLRQGGEAFF
TGTGCCAGCAGTTTACGACAGGGCGGTGAAGCTTTCTTT
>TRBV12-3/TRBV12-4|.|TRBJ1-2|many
CASTKTGTPLYGYTF
TGTGCCAGCACAAAGACCGGGACACCCCTCTATGGCTACACCTTC
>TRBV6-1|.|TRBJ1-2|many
CASTLGAALNYGYTF
TGTGCCAGCACCCTGGGGGCGGCCCTTAACTATGGCTACACCTTC
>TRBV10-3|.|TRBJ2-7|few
CAISPDSLIWEQYF
TGTGCCATCAGCCCGGACAGCCTAATTTGGGAGCAGTACTTC
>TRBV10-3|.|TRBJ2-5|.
CAISRTSTTPLLETQYF
TGTGCCATCAGTCGGACGTCGACGACCCCTCTATTGGAGACCCAGTACTTC
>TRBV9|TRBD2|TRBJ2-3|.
CASSVVGGGTDTQYF
TGTGCCAGCAGCGTAGTAGGCGGGGGAACAGATACGCAGTATTTT
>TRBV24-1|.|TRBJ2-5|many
CATSGSQETQYF
TGTGCCACCAGTGGGTCACAAGAGACCCAGTACTTC
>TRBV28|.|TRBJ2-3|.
CASSLGGGITDTQYF
TGTGCCAGCAGTTTAGGCGGCGGAATCACAGATACGCAGTATTTT
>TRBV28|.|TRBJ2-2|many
CASSELNTGELFF
TGTGCCAGCAGTGAACTTAACACCGGGGAGCTGTTTTTT
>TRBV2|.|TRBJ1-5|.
CASSVTRGGFQPQHF
TGTGCCAGCAGTGTAACTAGGGGGGGGTTTCAGCCCCAGCATTTT
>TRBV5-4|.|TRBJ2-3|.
CASSNTAGGVSTDTQYF
TGTGCCAGCAGCAATACAGCGGGCGGGGTTAGCACAGATACGCAGTATTTT
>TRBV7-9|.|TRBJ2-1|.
CASRGPGSSYNEQFF
TGTGCCAGCAGGGGACCGGGAAGCTCCTACAATGAGCAGTTCTTC
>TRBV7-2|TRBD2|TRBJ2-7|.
CASGTVAGGYEQYF
TGTGCCAGCGGCACTGTAGCGGGAGGTTACGAGCAGTACTTC
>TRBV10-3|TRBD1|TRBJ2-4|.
CAISESIEGAAKNIQYF
TGTGCCATCAGTGAGTCGATCGAGGGGGCAGCCAAAAACATTCAGTACTTC
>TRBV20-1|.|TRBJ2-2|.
CGARAVRGGTGELFF
TGCGGTGCTAGAGCCGTGAGGGGGGGAACCGGGGAGCTGTTTTTT
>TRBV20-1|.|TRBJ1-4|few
CSAGVENLWMGAGEKLFF
TGCAGTGCTGGGGTGGAGAATCTTTGGATGGGGGCTGGTGAAAAACTGTTTTTT
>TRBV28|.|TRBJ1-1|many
CASSLRQGWTEAFF
TGTGCCAGCAGTTTGAGGCAGGGATGGACTGAAGCTTTCTTT